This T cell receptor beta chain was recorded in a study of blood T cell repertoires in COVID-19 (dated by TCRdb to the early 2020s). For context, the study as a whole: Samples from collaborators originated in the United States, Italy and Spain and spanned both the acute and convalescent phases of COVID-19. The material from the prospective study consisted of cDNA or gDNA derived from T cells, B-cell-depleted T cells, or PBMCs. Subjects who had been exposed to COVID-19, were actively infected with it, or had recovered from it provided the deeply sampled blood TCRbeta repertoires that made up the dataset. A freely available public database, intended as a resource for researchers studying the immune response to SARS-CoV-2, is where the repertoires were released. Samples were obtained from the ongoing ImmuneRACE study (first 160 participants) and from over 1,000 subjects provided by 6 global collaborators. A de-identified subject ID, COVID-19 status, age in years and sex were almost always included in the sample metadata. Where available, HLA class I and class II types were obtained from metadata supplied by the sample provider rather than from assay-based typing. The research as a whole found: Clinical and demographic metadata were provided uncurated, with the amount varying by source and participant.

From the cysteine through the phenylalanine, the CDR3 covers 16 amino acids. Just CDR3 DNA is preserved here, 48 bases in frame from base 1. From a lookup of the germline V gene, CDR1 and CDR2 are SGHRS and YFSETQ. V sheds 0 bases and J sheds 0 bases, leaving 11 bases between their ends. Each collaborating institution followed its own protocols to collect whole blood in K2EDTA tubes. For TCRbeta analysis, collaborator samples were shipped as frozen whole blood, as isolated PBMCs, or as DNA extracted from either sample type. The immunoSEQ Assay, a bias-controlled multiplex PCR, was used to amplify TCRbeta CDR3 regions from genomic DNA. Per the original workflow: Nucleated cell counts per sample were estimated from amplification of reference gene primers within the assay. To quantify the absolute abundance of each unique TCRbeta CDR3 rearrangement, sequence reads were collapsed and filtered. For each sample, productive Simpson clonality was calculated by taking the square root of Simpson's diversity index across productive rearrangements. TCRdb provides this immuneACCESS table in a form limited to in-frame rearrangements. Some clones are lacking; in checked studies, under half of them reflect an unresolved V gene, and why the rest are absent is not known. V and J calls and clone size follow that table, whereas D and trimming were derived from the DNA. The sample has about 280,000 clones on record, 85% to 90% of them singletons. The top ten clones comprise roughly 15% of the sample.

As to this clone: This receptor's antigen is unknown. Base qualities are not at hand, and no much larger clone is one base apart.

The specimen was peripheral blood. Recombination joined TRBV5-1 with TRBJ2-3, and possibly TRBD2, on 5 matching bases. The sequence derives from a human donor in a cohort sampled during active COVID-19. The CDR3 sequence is CASSLGGRSSTDTQYF. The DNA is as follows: TGCGCCAGCAGCTTGGGAGGGCGATCTAGCACAGATACGCAGTATTTT.